The 18 T cell receptor beta chains below all came from one sample that was sequenced in a study of monozygotic twins with cystic fibrosis. TCRdb's copy holds only in-frame clones and misses some; the assay was immunoSEQ multiplex PCR. Of around 35,000 clones detected, about 87% appear once; the ten largest clones hold roughly 1.5%. Sequencing used blood. These receptors were collected from a girl aged 2-10 years with cystic fibrosis.

The count of this clone is one. The gene calls are TRBV2 and TRBJ2-7, with 10 bases matching TRBD1. V dropped 5 bases and J dropped 3; count of bases not matched to a gene: 10. CDR1 is SNHLY and CDR2 is FYNNEI in the germline V gene. The CDR3 spans 16 residues. CDR3 DNA sequence: TGTGCCAGCAGTATATACCGGGACAGGGGAGGCTACGAGCAGTACTTC. Translation gives CASSIYRDRGGYEQYF.

V gene TRBV7-2 combines with J gene TRBJ2-5; D remains ambiguous. The germline V gene encodes CDR1 SGHTA and CDR2 FQGNSA. This CDR3 region has 12 residues. V was trimmed by 2 bases and J by 5 bases, leaving 6 bases between them. CDR3 coding DNA: TGTGCCAGCAGCTTAAAGGTGGAGACCCAGTACTTC. This sequence encodes CASSLKVETQYF. Based on the CDR3 plus reference TRBV7-2 and TRBJ2-5, the full variable domain is GAGVSQSPSNKVTEKGKDVELRCDPISGHTALYWYRQSLGQGLEFLIYFQGNSAPDKSGLPSDRFSAERTGGSVSTLTIQRTQQEDSAVYLCASSLKVETQYFGPGTRLLVL.

The chain couples TRBV2 to TRBJ1-6; D call uncertain. With 2 bases removed from V and 10 bases from J, the gap between germline ends came to 18 bases. This CDR3 is 16 amino acids long. Germline CDR1 and CDR2: SNHLY and FYNNEI. CDR3 in DNA: TGTGCCAGCAGTGAAAGGCTCGCGCGGTCTCGGTCACCCCTCCACTTT. Translated, it gives CASSERLARSRSPLHF.

CDR3 DNA sequence: TGTGCCAGCAGCTTGGGAGGGACCGAAGGGACCCAGTACTTC. The encoded protein is CASSLGGTEGTQYF. The chain combines TRBV5-4 with TRBJ2-5; tentatively, D is TRBD1 or TRBD2 (5 bases each). CDR3 size: 14 residues. In germline, CDR1 is SGHNT, CDR2 YYREEE (reference sequence). The ends were cut back, 0 bases at V and 7 bases at J, with 13 bases in the middle.

The V gene is TRBV4-3, the J gene TRBJ1-5; D possibly corresponds to TRBD1 (6 bases). Germline V CDR1 and CDR2: LGHNA, YSLEER. V gave up 1 base and J gave up 2 bases, with 9 bases separating them. The CDR3 is 15 residues long. The CDR3 sequence is CASSQGGPGNQPQHF. The CDR3 DNA follows: TGCGCCAGCAGCCAAGGGGGGCCCGGCAATCAGCCCCAGCATTTT.

This clone was detected only once. The chain is built from TRBV30 and TRBJ2-7; no firm D call. This CDR3 has 12 residues. Between the trimmed V and J ends, which lost 1 base and 5 bases, there was a span of 9 bases. Germline CDR1 is GTSNPN and CDR2 is SVGIG (reference sequence). CDR3 sequence: CAWSESGHEQYF. CDR3 in DNA: TGTGCCTGGAGTGAATCCGGGCACGAGCAGTACTTC. The full variable domain, its missing parts supplied by reference TRBV30 and TRBJ2-7, is SQTIHQWPATLVQPVGSPLSLECTVEGTSNPNLYWYRQAAGRGLQLLFYSVGIGQISSEVPQNLSASRPQDRQFILSSKKLLLSDSGFYLCAWSESGHEQYFGPGTRLTVT.

The chain has TRBV6-1 and TRBJ1-2, with D hard to call. Per germline, CDR1 MNHNS and CDR2 SASEGT. CDR3 length equals 18 residues. Trimming pared 3 bases from V and 5 bases from J, leaving 25 bases between. CDR3 sequence (DNA): TGTGCCAGCAGTGATTTCGACCGGAAGGTTGGGAGACTTTATGGCTACACCTTC. Residues: CASSDFDRKVGRLYGYTF.

The chain employs TRBV28 and TRBJ1-2; D unclear. Germline CDR1 and CDR2: MDHEN and SYDVKM. The CDR3 covers 14 residues. Trimming pared 6 bases from V and 4 bases from J, leaving 15 bases between. The CDR3 here is CASRALLNLYGYTF. CDR3 DNA sequence: TGTGCCAGCAGGGCGCTCCTCAACCTCTATGGCTACACCTTC.

The V call is TRBV4-3, the J call TRBJ1-4, with TRBD1 identical over 9 bases. CDR1 is LGHNA, CDR2 YSLEER, per germline. Losses at the gene ends were 4 bases for V and 2 bases for J; bases not matched to a gene: 8. The CDR3 totals 17 residues. The CDR3 DNA sequence: TGCGCCAGCAGCCTCATGGGACAGGGACCGACTAATGAAAAACTGTTTTTT. Encoded protein: CASSLMGQGPTNEKLFF.

This clone appeared a few times. The chain joins TRBV6-5 to TRBJ1-2; D gene unclear. The V end was cut by 0 bases, the J end by 4 bases, with 9 bases between. Germline values: CDR1 MNHEY, CDR2 SVGAGI. This CDR3 contains 14 residues. The CDR3 region has the DNA TGTGCCAGCAGTTACTCCGAGGGTATCTATGGCTACACCTTC. Translation gives CASSYSEGIYGYTF.

This chain uses TRBV5-6 with TRBJ1-3; 7 nucleotides line up with TRBD1. Looked up from germline, CDR1 is SGHDT and CDR2 is YYEEEE. V dropped 0 bases and J dropped 3; count of bases not matched to a gene: 6. The CDR3 is made up of 16 amino acids. DNA for the CDR3: TGTGCCAGCAGCTTGGGGCCCCGACAGGGTGGAAACACCATATATTTT. Translation: CASSLGPRQGGNTIYF. The variable domain in full, completed from reference TRBV5-6 and TRBJ1-3, reads DAGVTQSPTHLIKTRGQQVTLRCSPKSGHDTVSWYQQALGQGPQFIFQYYEEEERQRGNFPDRFSGHQFPNYSSELNVNALLLGDSALYLCASSLGPRQGGNTIYFGEGSWLTVV.

This clone showed up just once. The V gene is TRBV2, the J gene TRBJ1-1, with a tentative D call TRBD1 (6 bases). The CDR3 consists of 19 residues. CDR1 is SNHLY, CDR2 FYNNEI, per germline. V dropped 4 bases and J dropped 5 bases, with 29 bases sitting between them. This CDR3 reads CASSVLAQGSPAGLTEAFF. The CDR3 DNA reads as TGTGCCAGCAGTGTTCTCGCACAGGGTAGCCCAGCTGGTTTAACTGAAGCTTTCTTT.

The chain recombines TRBV4-3 with TRBJ2-7; D ambiguous. This CDR3 has 16 residues. Germline loops: CDR1 LGHNA, CDR2 YSLEER. The V end lost 0 bases, the J end lost 5 bases, and 17 bases lay between the germline ends. In DNA, the CDR3 is TGCGCCAGCAGCCAAGATCGGTATTCCCATTCCCACGAGCAGTACTTC. Amino acid sequence: CASSQDRYSHSHEQYF.

The chain recombines TRBV30 with TRBJ2-3, with a possible D match to TRBD2 (6 bases). Germline lookup yields CDR1 GTSNPN and CDR2 SVGIG (reference sequence). V was clipped by 0 bases and J by 0 bases, with 10 bases between them. The CDR3 runs 15 residues. The CDR3 here is CAWSVDLASTDTQYF. The CDR3 DNA is TGTGCCTGGAGTGTTGACCTAGCGAGCACAGATACGCAGTATTTT.

J is TRBJ2-5 and V is TRBV5-1; D is undetermined. Per the germline V gene, CDR1 is SGHRS and CDR2 is YFSETQ. This CDR3 contains 13 residues. The V end lost 0 bases, the J end lost 5 bases, and 8 bases lay between the germline ends. CDR3 amino acids: CASSLGQGETQYF. CDR3 sequence (DNA): TGCGCCAGCAGCTTGGGACAAGGGGAGACCCAGTACTTC.

The chain employs TRBV27 and TRBJ1-5; D is ambiguous. Trimming left V 2 bases short and J 2 bases short, with 10 bases between. The CDR3 spans 15 residues. CDR1 and CDR2 (germline): MNHEY, SMNVEV (reference sequence). CDR3 residues: CASSLGSFGNQPQHF. The DNA for the CDR3 is TGTGCCAGCAGTTTAGGTAGTTTCGGCAATCAGCCCCAGCATTTT.

A single count supports this clone. The chain is built from TRBV14 and TRBJ1-4; D perhaps matches TRBD1 (5 bases). The CDR3 consists of 13 residues. CDR1 and CDR2 (germline): SGHDN, FVKESK. V was cut by 4 bases and J by 4 bases, with 7 bases left in between. The CDR3 loop reads CASSLRVNEKLFF. In nucleotides, the CDR3 is TGTGCCAGCAGCCTCAGGGTTAATGAAAAACTGTTTTTT. Full variable domain (missing parts from reference TRBV14 and TRBJ1-4): EAGVTQFPSHSVIEKGQTVTLRCDPISGHDNLYWYRRVMGKEIKFLLHFVKESKQDESGMPNNRFLAERTGGTYSTLKVQPAELEDSGVYFCASSLRVNEKLFFGSGTQLSVL.

This clone has just one count. V is TRBV20-1 and J is TRBJ2-7; D unresolved. Trimming cost V 1 base and J 2 bases, with 3 bases left between them. Germline CDR1 reads DFQATT; CDR2 reads SNEGSKA (reference sequence). The CDR3 is made up of 11 amino acids. The CDR3 protein is CSARGPYEQYF. Written as DNA, the CDR3 is TGCAGTGCTAGAGGGCCCTACGAGCAGTACTTC.